Sequencing of this T cell receptor (beta chain) was carried out in a study of tumor-infiltrating lymphocytes in primary liver carcinoma. Study-wide findings and caveats: Reduced overlap was seen in tumor-adjacent and tumor-blood pairs versus tumor region pairs.

A note on this clonotype: Antigen unknown. Germline is not matched at one junction end, which may reflect a read error.

TCR beta cDNA was reverse-transcribed from around 0.55 ug of total RNA. The reaction used a constant-region primer and ProtoScript II reverse transcriptase. It was through three nested multiplex PCR rounds of slightly modified ARM-PCR that TCR beta libraries arose. A single record per CDR3 protein comes from TCRdb applying MiXCR to the multiplex PCR reads. The table lists about 48,000 distinct CDR3 sequences, about 70% of them singletons. Unsorted bulk tissue, about 19-32 mg of it, served as the source for co-extraction of RNA and DNA. Through surgical resection, the patients' primary liver carcinoma was treated. The source material was liver tumor tissue from sampling region 3. Subset denoted: tumor region T3, left-lateral pole. The sequence was collected from a man in his forties or fifties with primary liver carcinoma and hepatitis B virus infection.

As DNA, the CDR3 is TGCACCGTTGTCCGCGACGAATCTGAGCGGGGCTACACCTTC. This codes for CTVVRDESERGYTF. The chain has TRBV29-1 and TRBJ1-2, with D uncertain. The CDR3 sequence is 14 residues long. The germline CDR1 and CDR2 sequences are SQVTM and ANQGSEA.